The source of this T cell receptor beta chain is a study of blood T cell repertoires in COVID-19. CDR1 is SQVTM and CDR2 is ANQGSEA in the germline V gene. There are 14 residues in the CDR3. Between the trimmed V and J ends, which lost 4 bases and 6 bases, there was a span of 17 bases. Method: immunoSEQ multiplex PCR; TCRdb's copy keeps in-frame clones and lacks some. The top ten clones hold approximately 8.2% of a sample with 270,000 or so clones, approximately 86% of them seen once. Material: peripheral blood. The origin of this receptor is a man aged 35-49 years with active or convalescent COVID-19. The V and J genes are TRBV29-1 and TRBJ2-3, with a weak D call TRBD2 (6 bases). This CDR3 reads CSVAGGRGWDTQYF. The CDR3 DNA sequence: TGCAGCGTTGCCGGAGGGCGGGGTTGGGATACGCAGTATTTT.